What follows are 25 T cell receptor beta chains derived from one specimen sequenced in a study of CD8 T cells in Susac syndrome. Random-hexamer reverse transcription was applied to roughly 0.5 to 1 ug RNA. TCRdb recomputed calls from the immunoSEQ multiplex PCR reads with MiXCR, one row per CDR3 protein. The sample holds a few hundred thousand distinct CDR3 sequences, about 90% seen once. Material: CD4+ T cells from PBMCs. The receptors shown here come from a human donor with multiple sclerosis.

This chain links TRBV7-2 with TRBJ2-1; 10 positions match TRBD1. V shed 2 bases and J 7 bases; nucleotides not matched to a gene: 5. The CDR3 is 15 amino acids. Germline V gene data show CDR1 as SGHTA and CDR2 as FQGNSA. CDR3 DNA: TGTGCCAGCAGCTTATTCGGACAGGGGGTTAATGAGCAGTTCTTC. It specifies CASSLFGQGVNEQFF.

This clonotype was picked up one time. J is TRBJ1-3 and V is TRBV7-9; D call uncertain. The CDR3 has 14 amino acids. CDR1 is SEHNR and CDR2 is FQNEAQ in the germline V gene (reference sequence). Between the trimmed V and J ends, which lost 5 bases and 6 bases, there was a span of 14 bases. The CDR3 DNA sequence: TGTGCCAGCAGCCCTAGGGTGGCGAAAAACACCATATATTTT. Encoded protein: CASSPRVAKNTIYF.

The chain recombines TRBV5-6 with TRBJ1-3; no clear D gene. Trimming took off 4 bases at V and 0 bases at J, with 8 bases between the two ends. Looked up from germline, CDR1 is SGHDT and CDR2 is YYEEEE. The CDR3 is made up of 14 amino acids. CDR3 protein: CASSQRSSGNTIYF. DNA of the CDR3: TGTGCCAGCAGCCAGAGAAGCTCTGGAAACACCATATATTTT.

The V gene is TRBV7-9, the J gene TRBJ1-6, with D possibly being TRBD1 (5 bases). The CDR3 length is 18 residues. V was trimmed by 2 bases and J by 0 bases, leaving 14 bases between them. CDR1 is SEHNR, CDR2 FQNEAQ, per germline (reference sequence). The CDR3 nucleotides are TGTGCCAGCAGCTTAACGGCAGGGCTCAGCTCCTATAATTCACCCCTCCACTTT. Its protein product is CASSLTAGLSSYNSPLHF.

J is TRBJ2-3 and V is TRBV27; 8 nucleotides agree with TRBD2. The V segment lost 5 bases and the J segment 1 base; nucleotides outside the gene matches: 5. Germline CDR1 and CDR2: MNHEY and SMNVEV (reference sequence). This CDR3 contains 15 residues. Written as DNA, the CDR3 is TGTGCCAGCAGTATCCTGACTAGCGGCACAGATACGCAGTATTTT. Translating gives CASSILTSGTDTQYF.

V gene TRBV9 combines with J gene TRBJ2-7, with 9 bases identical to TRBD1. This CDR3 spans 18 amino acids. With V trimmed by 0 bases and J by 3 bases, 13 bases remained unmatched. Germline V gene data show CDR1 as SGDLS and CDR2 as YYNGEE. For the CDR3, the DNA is TGTGCCAGCAGCGTAGAGCCGTACCCCGGGACAGGGAACTACGAGCAGTACTTC. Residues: CASSVEPYPGTGNYEQYF.

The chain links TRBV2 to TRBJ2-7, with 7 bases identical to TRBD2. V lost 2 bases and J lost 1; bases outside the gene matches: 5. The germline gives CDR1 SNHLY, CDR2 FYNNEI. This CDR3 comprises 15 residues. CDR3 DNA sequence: TGTGCCAGCAGTGAACTAGCGGTGGGGTCCTACGAGCAGTACTTC. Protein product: CASSELAVGSYEQYF. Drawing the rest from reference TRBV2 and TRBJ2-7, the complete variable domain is EPEVTQTPSHQVTQMGQEVILRCVPISNHLYFYWYRQILGQKVEFLVSFYNNEISEKSEIFDDQFSVERPDGSNFTLKIRSTKLEDSAMYFCASSELAVGSYEQYFGPGTRLTVT.

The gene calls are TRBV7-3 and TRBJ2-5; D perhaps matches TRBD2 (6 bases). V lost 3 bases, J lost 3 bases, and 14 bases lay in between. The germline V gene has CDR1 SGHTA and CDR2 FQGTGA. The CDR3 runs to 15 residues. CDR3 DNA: TGTGCCAGCAGCTTGTTGGGGACTCCCGAAGAGACCCAGTACTTC. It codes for CASSLLGTPEETQYF.

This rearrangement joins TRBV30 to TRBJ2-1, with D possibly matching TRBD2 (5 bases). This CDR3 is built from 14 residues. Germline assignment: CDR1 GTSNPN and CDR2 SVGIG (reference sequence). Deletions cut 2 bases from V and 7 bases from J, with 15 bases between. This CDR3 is CAWSWRVGRNEQFF. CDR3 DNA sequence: TGTGCCTGGAGTTGGCGGGTGGGCAGGAATGAGCAGTTCTTC.

In nucleotides, the CDR3 is TGCAGCGTCGCCCTGCGGACCTCCTACGAGCAGTACTTC. As protein: CSVALRTSYEQYF. The chain is built from TRBV29-1 and TRBJ2-7; D is uncertain. Germline assignment: CDR1 SQVTM and CDR2 ANQGSEA. V gave up 6 bases and J gave up 0 bases, with 12 bases separating them. This CDR3 has 13 amino acids.

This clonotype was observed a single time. The CDR3 region has the DNA TGTGCCAGCACTGGAGGACTAGCGGGGGGTTGGGAGACCCAGTACTTC. Translation gives CASTGGLAGGWETQYF. This chain joins TRBV2 and TRBJ2-5; 14 bases align to TRBD2. This CDR3 has 16 residues. The J segment lost 5 bases and the V segment lost 7 bases, leaving 9 bases of the junction unmatched. CDR1 SNHLY and CDR2 FYNNEI come from the germline V gene. The full variable domain, rest sourced from reference TRBV2 and TRBJ2-5, is EPEVTQTPSHQVTQMGQEVILRCVPISNHLYFYWYRQILGQKVEFLVSFYNNEISEKSEIFDDQFSVERPDGSNFTLKIRSTKLEDSAMYFCASTGGLAGGWETQYFGPGTRLLVL.

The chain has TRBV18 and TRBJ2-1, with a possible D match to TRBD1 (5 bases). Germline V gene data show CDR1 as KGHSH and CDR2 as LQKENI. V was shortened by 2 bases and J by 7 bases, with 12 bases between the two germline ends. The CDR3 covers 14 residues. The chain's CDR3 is CASSPGAALNEQFF. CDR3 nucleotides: TGTGCCAGCTCACCAGGGGCGGCCCTGAATGAGCAGTTCTTC.

The CDR3: CASSRPGGEQFF. For the CDR3, the DNA is TGTGCCAGCAGCCGTCCCGGGGGTGAGCAGTTCTTC. This chain uses TRBV6-6 with TRBJ2-1; D might be TRBD2 (6 bases). Germline CDR1 MNHNY, CDR2 SVGAGI (reference sequence). Trimming removed 6 bases from V and 9 bases from J, with 12 bases in between. CDR3 length: 12 amino acids.

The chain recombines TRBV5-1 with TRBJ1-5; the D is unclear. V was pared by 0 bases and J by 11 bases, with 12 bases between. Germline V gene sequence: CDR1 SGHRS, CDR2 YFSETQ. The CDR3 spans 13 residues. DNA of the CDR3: TGCGCCAGCAGCTTGGATGGTCGGGAAGCCCAGCATTTT. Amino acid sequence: CASSLDGREAQHF.

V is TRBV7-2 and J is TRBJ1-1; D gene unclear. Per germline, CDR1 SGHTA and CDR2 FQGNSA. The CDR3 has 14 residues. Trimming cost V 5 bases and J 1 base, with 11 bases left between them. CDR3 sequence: CASSKQLPNTEAFF. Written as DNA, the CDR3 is TGTGCCAGCAGCAAACAGCTACCGAACACTGAAGCTTTCTTT.

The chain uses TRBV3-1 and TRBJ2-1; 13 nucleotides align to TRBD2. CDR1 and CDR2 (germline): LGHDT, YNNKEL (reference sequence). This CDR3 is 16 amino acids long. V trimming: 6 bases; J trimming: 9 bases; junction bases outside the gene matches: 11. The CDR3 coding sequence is TGTGCCAGCAGGCCAAAAGGACTAGCGGGAGTTTCTGAGCAGTTCTTC. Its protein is CASRPKGLAGVSEQFF.

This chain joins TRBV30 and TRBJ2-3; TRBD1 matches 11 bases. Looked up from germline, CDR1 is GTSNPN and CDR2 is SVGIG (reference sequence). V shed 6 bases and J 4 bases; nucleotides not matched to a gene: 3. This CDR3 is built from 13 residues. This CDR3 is CACRDRGSDTQYF. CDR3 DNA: TGTGCCTGCCGGGACAGGGGGTCAGATACGCAGTATTTT. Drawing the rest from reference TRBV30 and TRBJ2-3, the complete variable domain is SQTIHQWPATLVQPVGSPLSLECTVEGTSNPNLYWYRQAAGRGLQLLFYSVGIGQISSEVPQNLSASRPQDRQFILSSKKLLLSDSGFYLCACRDRGSDTQYFGPGTRLTVL.

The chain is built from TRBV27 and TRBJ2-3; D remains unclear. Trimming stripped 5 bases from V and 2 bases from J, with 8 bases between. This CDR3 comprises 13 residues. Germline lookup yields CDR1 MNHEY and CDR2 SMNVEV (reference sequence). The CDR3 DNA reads TGTGCCAGCAGTGGGTCCTCCACAGATACGCAGTATTTT. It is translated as CASSGSSTDTQYF.

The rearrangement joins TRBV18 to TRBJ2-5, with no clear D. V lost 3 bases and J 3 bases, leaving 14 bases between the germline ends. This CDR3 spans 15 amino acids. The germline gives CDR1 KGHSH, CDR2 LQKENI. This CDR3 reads CASSPKLQQKETQYF. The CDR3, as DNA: TGTGCCAGCTCACCGAAATTACAACAAAAAGAGACCCAGTACTTC.

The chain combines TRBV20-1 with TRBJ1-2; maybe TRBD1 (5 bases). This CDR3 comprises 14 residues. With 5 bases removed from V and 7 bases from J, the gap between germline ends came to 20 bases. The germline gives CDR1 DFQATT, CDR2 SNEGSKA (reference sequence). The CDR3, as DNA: TGCAGTGCTGGATTCAGGGACCTAAGGAGTGGCTACACCTTC. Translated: CSAGFRDLRSGYTF.

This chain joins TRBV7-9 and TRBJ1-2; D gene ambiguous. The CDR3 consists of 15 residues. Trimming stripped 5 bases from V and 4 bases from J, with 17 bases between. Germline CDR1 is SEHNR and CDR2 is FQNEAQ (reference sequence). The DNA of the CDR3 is TGTGCCAGCAGCGGAGGAGGTTGGTCTATCTATGGCTACACCTTC. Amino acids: CASSGGGWSIYGYTF.

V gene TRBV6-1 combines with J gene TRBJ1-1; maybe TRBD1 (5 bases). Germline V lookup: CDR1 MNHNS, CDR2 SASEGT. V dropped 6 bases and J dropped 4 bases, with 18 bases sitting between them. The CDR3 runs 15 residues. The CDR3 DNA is TGTGCCAGCAGGCCCCAAGGGGTCGTGGGCACTGAAGCTTTCTTT. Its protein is CASRPQGVVGTEAFF.

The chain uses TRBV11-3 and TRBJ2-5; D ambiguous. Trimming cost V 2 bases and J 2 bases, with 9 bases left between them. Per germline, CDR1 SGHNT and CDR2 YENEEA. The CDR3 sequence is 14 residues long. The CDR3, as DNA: TGTGCCAGCAGCTTATCCCCGAGTCAAGAGACCCAGTACTTC. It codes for CASSLSPSQETQYF.

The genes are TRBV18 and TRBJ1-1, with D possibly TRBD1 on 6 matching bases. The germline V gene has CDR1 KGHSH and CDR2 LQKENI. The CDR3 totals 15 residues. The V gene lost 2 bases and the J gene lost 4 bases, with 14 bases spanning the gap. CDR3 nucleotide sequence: TGTGCCAGCTCACCAGGAGGGAGGGGGAGCACTGAAGCTTTCTTT. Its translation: CASSPGGRGSTEAFF.

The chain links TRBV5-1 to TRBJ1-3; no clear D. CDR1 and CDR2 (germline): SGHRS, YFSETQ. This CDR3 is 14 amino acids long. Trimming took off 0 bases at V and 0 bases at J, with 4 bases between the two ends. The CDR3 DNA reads TGCGCCAGCAGCTTGGAATTCTCTGGAAACACCATATATTTT. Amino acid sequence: CASSLEFSGNTIYF.